This T cell receptor beta chain was sequenced for a study of cytomegalovirus exposure and HLA in healthy donors. Study findings and constraints: Cytomegalovirus-associated TCR beta chains were listed, numbering some 170.

About this clone itself: No antigen is known for it.

CDR1 is SGDLS and CDR2 is YYNGEE in the germline V gene. V lost 0 bases, J lost 6 bases, and 8 bases stayed unmatched. This CDR3 has 16 residues. Primers included in the PCR were 60 Vbeta and 13 Jbeta primers. This table comes from immunoSEQ multiplex PCR, and its TCRdb copy is limited to in-frame clones, with some not included. The sample carries fewer than 100,000 clones, 80% recorded once. This sequence joins TRBV9 and TRBJ2-1, with 8 bases that match TRBD1. Sequenced material: PBMCs. This clonotype was obtained from a male donor in good health and CMV-seronegative. As DNA, the CDR3 is TGTGCCAGCAGCGTAGGGGGACAGGATGGGTTCAATGAGCAGTTCTTC. Translation gives CASSVGGQDGFNEQFF.